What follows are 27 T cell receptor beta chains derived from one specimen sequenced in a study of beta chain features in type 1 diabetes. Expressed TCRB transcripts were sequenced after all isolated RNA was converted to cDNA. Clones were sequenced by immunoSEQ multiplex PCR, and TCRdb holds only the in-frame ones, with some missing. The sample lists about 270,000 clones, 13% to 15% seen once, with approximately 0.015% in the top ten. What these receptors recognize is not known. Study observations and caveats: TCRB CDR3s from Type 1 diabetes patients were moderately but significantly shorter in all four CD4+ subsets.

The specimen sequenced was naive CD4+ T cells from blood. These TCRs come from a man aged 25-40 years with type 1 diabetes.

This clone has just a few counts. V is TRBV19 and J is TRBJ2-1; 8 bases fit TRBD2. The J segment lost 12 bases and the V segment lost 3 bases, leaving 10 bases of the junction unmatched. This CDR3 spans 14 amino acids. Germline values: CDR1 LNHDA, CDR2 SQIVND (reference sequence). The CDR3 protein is CASSMKLAALGQFF. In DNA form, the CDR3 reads TGTGCCAGTAGTATGAAACTAGCGGCCTTAGGGCAGTTCTTC. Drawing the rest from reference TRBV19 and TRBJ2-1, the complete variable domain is DGGITQSPKYLFRKEGQNVTLSCEQNLNHDAMYWYRQDPGQGLRLIYYSQIVNDFQKGDIAEGYSVSREKKESFPLTVTSAQKNPTAFYLCASSMKLAALGQFFGPGTRLTVL.

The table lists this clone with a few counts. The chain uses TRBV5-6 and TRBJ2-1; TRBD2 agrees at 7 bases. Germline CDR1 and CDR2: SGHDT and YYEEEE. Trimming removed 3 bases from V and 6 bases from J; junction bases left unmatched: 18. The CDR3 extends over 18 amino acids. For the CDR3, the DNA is TGTGCCAGCAGCTCATCCTCCCCCGGGCGGGAGTTAGTCAATGAGCAGTTCTTC. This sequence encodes CASSSSSPGRELVNEQFF.

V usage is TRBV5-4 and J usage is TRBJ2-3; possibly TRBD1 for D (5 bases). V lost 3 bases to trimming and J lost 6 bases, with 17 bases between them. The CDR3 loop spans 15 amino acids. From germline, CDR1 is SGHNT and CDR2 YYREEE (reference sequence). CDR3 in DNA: TGTGCCAGCAGCTCAGTGGGGCCTATGTCGGATACGCAGTATTTT. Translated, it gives CASSSVGPMSDTQYF. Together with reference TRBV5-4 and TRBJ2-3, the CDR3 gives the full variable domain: ETGVTQSPTHLIKTRGQQVTLRCSSQSGHNTVSWYQQALGQGPQFIFQYYREEENGRGNFPPRFSGLQFPNYSSELNVNALELDDSALYLCASSSVGPMSDTQYFGPGTRLTVL.

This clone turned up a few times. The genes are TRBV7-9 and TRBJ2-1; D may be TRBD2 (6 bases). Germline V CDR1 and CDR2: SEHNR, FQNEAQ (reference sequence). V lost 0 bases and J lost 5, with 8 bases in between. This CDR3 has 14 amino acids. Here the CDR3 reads CASSLAGGNNEQFF. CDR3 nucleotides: TGTGCCAGCAGCTTAGCGGGAGGAAACAATGAGCAGTTCTTC.

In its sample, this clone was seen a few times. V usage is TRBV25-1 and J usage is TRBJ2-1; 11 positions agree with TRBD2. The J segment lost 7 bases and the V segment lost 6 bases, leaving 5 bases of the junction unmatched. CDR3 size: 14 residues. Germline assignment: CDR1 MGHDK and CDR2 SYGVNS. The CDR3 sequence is CASSLAGGGNEQFF. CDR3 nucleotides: TGTGCCAGCAGCTTAGCGGGAGGGGGGAATGAGCAGTTCTTC.

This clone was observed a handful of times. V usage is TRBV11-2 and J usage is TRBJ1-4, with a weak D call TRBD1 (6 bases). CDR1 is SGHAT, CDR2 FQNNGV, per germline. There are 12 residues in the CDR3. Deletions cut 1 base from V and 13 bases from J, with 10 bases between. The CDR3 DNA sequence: TGTGCCAGCAGCTTAGGGGGGACACGACTGTTTTTT. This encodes CASSLGGTRLFF.

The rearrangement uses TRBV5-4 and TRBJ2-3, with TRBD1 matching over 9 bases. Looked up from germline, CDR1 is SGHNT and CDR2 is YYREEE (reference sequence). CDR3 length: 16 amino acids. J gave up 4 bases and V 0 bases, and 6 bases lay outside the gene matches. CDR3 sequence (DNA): TGTGCCAGCAGCTTGGCGGGACAGGGTTCGGCAGATACGCAGTATTTT. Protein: CASSLAGQGSADTQYF.

CDR3: CASSLGHGNTEAFF. DNA for the CDR3: TGCGCCAGCAGCCTCGGACACGGGAACACTGAAGCTTTCTTT. The chain combines TRBV4-3 with TRBJ1-1, with D tentatively TRBD1 (5 bases). The CDR3 extends over 14 amino acids. Trimming pared 4 bases from V and 1 base from J, leaving 10 bases between. Germline CDR1 and CDR2: LGHNA and YSLEER.

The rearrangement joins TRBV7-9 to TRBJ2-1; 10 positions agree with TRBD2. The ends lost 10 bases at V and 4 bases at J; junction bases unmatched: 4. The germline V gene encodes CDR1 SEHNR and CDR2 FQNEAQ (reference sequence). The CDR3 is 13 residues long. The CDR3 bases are TGTGCCACGCGGACTAGCGGTTACAATGAGCAGTTCTTC. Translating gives CATRTSGYNEQFF.

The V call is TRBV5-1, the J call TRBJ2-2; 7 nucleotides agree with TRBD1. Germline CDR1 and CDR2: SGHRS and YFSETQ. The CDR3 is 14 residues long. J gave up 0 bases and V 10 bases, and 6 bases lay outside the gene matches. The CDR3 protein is CAGRTGANTGELFF. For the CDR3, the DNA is TGCGCCGGGCGGACAGGAGCGAACACCGGGGAGCTGTTTTTT.

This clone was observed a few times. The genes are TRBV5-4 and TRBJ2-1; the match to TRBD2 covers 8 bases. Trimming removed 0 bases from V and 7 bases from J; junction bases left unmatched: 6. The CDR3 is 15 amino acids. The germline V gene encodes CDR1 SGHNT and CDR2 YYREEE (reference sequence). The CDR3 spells CASSLVQGGGNEQFF. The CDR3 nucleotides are TGTGCCAGCAGCTTGGTACAGGGCGGGGGGAATGAGCAGTTCTTC.

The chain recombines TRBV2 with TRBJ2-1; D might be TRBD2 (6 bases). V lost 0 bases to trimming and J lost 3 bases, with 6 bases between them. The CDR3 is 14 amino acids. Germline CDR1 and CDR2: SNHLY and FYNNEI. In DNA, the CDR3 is TGTGCCAGCAGTGAAGCTAGCGGCTACAATGAGCAGTTCTTC. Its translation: CASSEASGYNEQFF. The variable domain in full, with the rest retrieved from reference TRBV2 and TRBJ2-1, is EPEVTQTPSHQVTQMGQEVILRCVPISNHLYFYWYRQILGQKVEFLVSFYNNEISEKSEIFDDQFSVERPDGSNFTLKIRSTKLEDSAMYFCASSEASGYNEQFFGPGTRLTVL.

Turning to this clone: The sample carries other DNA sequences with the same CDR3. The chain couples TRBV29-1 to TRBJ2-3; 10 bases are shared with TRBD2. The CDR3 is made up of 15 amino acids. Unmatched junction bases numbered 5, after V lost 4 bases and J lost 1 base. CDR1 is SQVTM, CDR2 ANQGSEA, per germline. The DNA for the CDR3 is TGCAGCGTTGGCGTAGGGACTAGCGGCACAGATACGCAGTATTTT. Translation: CSVGVGTSGTDTQYF.

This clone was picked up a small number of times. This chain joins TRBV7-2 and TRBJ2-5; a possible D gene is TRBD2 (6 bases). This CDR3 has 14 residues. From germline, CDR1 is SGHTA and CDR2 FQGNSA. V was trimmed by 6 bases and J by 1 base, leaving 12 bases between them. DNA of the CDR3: TGTGCCAGCAGTCTGGTGGGACTCCAAGAGACCCAGTACTTC. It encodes CASSLVGLQETQYF.

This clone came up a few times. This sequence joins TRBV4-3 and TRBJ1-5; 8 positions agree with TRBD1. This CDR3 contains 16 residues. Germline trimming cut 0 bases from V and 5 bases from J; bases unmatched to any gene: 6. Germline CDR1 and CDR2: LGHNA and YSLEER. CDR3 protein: CASSQDFQGADQPQHF. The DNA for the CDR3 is TGCGCCAGCAGCCAAGATTTTCAGGGGGCAGATCAGCCCCAGCATTTT.

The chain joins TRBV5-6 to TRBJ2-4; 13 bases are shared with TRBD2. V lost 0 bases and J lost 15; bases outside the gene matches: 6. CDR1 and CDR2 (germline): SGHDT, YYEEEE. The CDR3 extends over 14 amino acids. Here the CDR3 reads CASSLGTSGSNPYF. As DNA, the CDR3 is TGTGCCAGCAGCTTGGGGACTAGCGGGAGTAATCCGTACTTC.

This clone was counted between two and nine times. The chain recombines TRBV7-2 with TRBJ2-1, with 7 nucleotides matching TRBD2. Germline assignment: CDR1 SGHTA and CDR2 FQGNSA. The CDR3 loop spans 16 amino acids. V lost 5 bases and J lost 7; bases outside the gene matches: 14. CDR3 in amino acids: CASSVGGAGVQNEQFF. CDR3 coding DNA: TGTGCCAGCAGCGTCGGCGGGGCGGGAGTTCAAAATGAGCAGTTCTTC.

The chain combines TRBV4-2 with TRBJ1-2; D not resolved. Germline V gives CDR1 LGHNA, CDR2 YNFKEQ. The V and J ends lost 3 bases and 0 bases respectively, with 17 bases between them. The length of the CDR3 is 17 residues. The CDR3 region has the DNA TGTGCCAGCAGCCAGGTGGAGGATGCCACTACTAACTATGGCTACACCTTC. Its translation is CASSQVEDATTNYGYTF.

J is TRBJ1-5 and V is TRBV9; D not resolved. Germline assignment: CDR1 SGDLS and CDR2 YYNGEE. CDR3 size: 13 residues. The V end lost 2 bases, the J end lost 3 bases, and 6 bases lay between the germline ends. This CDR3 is CASSVGDNQPQHF. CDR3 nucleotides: TGTGCCAGCAGCGTTGGAGACAATCAGCCCCAGCATTTT.

The DNA for the CDR3 is TGTGCCAGCAGTTACAGGGGGCCGGAGACCCAGTACTTC. It is translated as CASSYRGPETQYF. The chain joins TRBV6-6 to TRBJ2-5; 7 nucleotides line up with TRBD1. The CDR3 is 13 residues long. Germline trimming cut 2 bases from V and 5 bases from J; bases unmatched to any gene: 2. CDR1 MNHNY and CDR2 SVGAGI come from the germline V gene (reference sequence).

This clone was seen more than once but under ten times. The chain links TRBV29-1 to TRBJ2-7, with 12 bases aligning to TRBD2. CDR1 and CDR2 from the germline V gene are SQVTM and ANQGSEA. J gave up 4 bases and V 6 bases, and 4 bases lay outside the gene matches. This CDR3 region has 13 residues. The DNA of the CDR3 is TGCAGCGTCCGACTAGCGGGAGCATACGAGCAGTACTTC. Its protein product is CSVRLAGAYEQYF.

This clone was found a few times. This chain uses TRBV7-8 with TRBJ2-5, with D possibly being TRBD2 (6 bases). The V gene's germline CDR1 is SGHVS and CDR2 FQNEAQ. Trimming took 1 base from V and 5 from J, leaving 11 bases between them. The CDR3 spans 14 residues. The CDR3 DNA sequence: TGTGCCAGCAGCTTAGTAGCGGAGAAGGAGACCCAGTACTTC. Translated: CASSLVAEKETQYF.

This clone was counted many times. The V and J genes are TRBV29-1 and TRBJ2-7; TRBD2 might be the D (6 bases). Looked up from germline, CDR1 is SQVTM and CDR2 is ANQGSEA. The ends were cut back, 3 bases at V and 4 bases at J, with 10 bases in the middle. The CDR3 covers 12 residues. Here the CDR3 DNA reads TGCAGCGTTGATTTGGGGGGTTACGAGCAGTACTTC. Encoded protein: CSVDLGGYEQYF.

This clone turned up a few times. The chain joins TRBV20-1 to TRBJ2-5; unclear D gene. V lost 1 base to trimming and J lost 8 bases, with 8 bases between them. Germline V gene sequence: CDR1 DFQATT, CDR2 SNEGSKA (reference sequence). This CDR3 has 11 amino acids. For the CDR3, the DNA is TGCAGTGCTAGAGCAAGAGAAACCCAGTACTTC. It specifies CSARARETQYF.

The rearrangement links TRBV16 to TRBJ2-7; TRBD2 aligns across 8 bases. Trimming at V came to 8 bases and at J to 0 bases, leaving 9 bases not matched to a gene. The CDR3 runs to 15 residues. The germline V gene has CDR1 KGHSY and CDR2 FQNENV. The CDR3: CASRGLAGTSYEQYF. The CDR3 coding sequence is TGTGCCAGCCGAGGGTTAGCGGGGACCTCCTACGAGCAGTACTTC.

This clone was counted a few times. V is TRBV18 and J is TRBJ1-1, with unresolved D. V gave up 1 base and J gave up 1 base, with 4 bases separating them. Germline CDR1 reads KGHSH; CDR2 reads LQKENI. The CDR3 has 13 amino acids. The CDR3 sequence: CASSPLKNTEAFF. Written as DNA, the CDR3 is TGTGCCAGCTCACCACTAAAGAACACTGAAGCTTTCTTT.

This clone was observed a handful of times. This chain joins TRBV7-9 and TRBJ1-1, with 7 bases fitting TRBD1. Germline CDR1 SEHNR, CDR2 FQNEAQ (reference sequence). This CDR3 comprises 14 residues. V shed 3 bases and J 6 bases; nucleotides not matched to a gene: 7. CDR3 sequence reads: CASSLVQGVAEAFF. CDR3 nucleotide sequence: TGTGCCAGCAGCTTGGTTCAGGGGGTCGCTGAAGCTTTCTTT.